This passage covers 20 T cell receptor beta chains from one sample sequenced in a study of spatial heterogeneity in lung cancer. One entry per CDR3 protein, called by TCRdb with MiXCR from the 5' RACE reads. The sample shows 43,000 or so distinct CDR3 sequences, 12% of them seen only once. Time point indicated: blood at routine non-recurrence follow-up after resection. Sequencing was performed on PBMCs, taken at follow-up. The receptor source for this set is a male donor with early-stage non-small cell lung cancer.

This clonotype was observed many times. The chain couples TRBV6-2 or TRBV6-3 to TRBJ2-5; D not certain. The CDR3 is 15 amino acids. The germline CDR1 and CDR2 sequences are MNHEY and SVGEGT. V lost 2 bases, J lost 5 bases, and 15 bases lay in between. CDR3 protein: CASSYIYTPGETQYF. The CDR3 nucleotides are TGTGCCAGCAGTTACATCTACACCCCTGGCGAGACCCAGTACTTC.

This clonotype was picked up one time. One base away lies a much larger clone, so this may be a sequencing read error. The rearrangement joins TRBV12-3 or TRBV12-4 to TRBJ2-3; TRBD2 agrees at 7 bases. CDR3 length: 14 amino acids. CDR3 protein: CANSFAGETDTQYF. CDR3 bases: TGTGCCAACAGTTTTGCGGGAGAGACAGATACGCAGTATTTT.

This CDR3 reads CASSLVTGGADTQYF. For the CDR3, the DNA is TGTGCCAGCAGCTTGGTCACAGGGGGCGCAGATACGCAGTATTTT. The chain recombines TRBV5-6 with TRBJ2-3; 9 bases map to TRBD1. J was trimmed by 4 bases and V by 0 bases; bases with no gene match: 3. Per germline, CDR1 SGHDT and CDR2 YYEEEE. The CDR3 has 15 residues.

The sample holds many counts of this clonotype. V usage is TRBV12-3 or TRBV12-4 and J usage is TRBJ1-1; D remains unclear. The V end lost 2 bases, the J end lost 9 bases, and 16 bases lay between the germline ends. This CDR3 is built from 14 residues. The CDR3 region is CASSLQSEVGQAFF. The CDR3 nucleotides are TGTGCCAGCAGTTTACAGAGCGAGGTTGGGCAAGCTTTCTTT.

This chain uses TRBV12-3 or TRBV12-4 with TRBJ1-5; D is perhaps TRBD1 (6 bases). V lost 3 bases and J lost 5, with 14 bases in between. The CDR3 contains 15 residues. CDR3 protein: CASSLGAGRDQPQHF. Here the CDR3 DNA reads TGTGCCAGCAGTTTGGGGGCAGGGCGGGATCAGCCCCAGCATTTT.

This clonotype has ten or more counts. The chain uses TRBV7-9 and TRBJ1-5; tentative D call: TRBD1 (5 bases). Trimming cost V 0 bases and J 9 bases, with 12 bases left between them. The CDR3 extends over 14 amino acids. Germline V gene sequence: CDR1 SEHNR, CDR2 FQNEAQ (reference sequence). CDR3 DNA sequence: TGTGCCAGCAGCTTAGCGCTAGGGGAGGGGCCCCAGCATTTT. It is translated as CASSLALGEGPQHF.

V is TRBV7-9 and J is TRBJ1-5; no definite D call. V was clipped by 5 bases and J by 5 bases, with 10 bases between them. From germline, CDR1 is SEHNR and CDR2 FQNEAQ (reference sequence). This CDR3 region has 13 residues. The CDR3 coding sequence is TGTGCCAGCAGCCCCGGGCCCTATCAGCCCCAGCATTTT. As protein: CASSPGPYQPQHF.

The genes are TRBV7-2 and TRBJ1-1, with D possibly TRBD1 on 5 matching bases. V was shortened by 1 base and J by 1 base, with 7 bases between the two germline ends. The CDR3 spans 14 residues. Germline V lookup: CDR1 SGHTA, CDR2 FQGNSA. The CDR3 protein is CASSLVGTNTEAFF. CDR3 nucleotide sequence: TGTGCCAGCAGCTTAGTAGGGACGAACACTGAAGCTTTCTTT.

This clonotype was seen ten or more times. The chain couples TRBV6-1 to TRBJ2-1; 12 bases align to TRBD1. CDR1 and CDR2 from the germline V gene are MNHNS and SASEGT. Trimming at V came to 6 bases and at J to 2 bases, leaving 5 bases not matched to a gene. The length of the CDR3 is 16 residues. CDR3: CASRAGQGAAYNEQFF. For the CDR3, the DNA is TGTGCCAGCAGAGCGGGACAGGGGGCGGCCTACAATGAGCAGTTCTTC.

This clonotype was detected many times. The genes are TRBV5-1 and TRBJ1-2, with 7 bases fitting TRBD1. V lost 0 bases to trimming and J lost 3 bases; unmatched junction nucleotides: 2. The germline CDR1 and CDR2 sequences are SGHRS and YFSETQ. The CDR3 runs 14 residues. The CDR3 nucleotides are TGCGCCAGCAGCTTGGGGGACAGAGACTATGGCTACACCTTC. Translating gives CASSLGDRDYGYTF.

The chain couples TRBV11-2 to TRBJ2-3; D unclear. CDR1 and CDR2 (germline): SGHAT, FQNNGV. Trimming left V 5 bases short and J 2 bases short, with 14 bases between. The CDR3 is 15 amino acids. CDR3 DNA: TGTGCCAGCAGCCCGCTGAAGGGTCACACAGATACGCAGTATTTT. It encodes CASSPLKGHTDTQYF.

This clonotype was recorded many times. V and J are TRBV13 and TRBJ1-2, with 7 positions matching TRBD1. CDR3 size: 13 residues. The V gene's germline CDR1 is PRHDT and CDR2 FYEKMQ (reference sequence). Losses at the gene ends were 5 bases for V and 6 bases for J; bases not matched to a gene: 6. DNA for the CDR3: TGTGCCAGCAGCCGGACAGGATATCATGGCTACACCTTC. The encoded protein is CASSRTGYHGYTF.

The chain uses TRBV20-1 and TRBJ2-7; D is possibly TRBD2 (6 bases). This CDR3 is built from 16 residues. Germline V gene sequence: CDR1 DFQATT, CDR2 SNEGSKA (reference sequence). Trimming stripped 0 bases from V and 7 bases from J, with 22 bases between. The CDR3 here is CSARDAPGLGAREQYF. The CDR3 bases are TGCAGTGCTAGAGATGCCCCGGGACTGGGAGCTCGGGAGCAGTACTTC.

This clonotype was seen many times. The CDR3 here is CASSLVLAGVDEQFF. Here the CDR3 DNA reads TGCGCCAGCAGCTTGGTGCTAGCGGGAGTGGATGAGCAGTTCTTC. V and J are TRBV5-1 and TRBJ2-1; 10 bases align to TRBD2. Per the germline V gene, CDR1 is SGHRS and CDR2 is YFSETQ. The CDR3 runs to 15 residues. With V trimmed by 0 bases and J by 8 bases, 5 bases remained unmatched.

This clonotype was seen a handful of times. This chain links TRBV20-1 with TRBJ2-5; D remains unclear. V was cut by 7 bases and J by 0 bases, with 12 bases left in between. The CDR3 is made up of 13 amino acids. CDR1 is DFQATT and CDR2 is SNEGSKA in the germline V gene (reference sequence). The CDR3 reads CSVRRPDQETQYF. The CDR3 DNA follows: TGCAGTGTCAGGCGGCCGGACCAAGAGACCCAGTACTTC.

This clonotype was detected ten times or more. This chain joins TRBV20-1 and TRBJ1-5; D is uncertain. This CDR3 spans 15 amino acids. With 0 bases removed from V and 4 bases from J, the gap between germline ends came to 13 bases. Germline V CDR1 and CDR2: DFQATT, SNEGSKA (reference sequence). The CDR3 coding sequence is TGCAGTGCTAGAGATCCCCAGGTACCTAATCAGCCCCAGCATTTT. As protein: CSARDPQVPNQPQHF.

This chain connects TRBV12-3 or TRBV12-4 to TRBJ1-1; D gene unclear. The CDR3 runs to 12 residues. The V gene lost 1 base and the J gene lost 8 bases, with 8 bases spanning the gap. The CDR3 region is CASSLVRTEAFF. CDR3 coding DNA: TGTGCCAGCAGTTTAGTCCGGACCGAAGCTTTCTTT.

In DNA, the CDR3 is TGTGCCAGCAGCCCCGTGGGGCGCACAGATACGCAGTATTTT. This sequence encodes CASSPVGRTDTQYF. The chain is built from TRBV28 and TRBJ2-3; D possibly corresponds to TRBD1 (5 bases). The CDR3 loop spans 14 amino acids. V gave up 6 bases and J gave up 1 base, with 11 bases separating them. Germline loops: CDR1 MDHEN, CDR2 SYDVKM.

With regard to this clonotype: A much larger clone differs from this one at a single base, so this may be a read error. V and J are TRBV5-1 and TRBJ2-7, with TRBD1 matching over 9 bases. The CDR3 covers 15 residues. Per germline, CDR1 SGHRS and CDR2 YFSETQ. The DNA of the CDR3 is TGCACCAGCAGCCCACAAGGGACAGGGACCTACGAGCAGTACTTC. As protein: CTSSPQGTGTYEQYF.

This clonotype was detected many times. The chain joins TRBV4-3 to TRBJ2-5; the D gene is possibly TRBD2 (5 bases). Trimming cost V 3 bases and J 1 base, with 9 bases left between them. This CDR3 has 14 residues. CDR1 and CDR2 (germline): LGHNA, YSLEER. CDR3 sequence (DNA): TGCGCCAGCAGCCAGGCCCGGGGCCAAGAGACCCAGTACTTC. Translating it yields CASSQARGQETQYF.